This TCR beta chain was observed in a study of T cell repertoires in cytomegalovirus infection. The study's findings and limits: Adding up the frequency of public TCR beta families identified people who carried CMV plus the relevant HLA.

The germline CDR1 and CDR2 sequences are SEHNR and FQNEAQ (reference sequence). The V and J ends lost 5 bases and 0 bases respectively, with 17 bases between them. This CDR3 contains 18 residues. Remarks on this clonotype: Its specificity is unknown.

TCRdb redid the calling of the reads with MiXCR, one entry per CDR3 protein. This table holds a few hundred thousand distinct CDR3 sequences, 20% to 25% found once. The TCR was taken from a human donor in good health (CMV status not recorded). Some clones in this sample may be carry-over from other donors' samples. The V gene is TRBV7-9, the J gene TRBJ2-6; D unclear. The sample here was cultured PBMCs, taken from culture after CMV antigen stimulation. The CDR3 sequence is CASSGVTGSSSGANVLTF. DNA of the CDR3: TGTGCCAGCAGCGGCGTGACCGGCTCCTCCTCTGGGGCCAACGTCCTGACTTTC.